The 8 T cell receptor beta chains below come from one sample, sequenced in a study of blood T cell repertoires in COVID-19. Measured with immunoSEQ multiplex PCR; TCRdb has only the in-frame clones, and not every one. The table has 350,000 or so clones, about 87% seen once. The sequencing input was peripheral blood. These receptor sequences come from a young woman with COVID-19, enrolled during active disease.

The chain employs TRBV28 and TRBJ1-5, with 9 bases identical to TRBD1. This CDR3 comprises 14 residues. V lost 5 bases, J lost 3 bases, and 2 bases stayed unmatched. Looked up from germline, CDR1 is MDHEN and CDR2 is SYDVKM. This chain's CDR3 is CASSNRGPNQPQHF. The CDR3 bases are TGTGCCAGCAGTAACAGGGGGCCCAATCAGCCCCAGCATTTT.

This clone occurred once. This chain uses TRBV28 with TRBJ2-3, with 7 bases that match TRBD2. Trimming cost V 2 bases and J 1 base; bases outside gene matches: 12. CDR3 length equals 18 residues. Germline loops: CDR1 MDHEN, CDR2 SYDVKM. The CDR3 is CASSLMLLAGEGTDTQYF. The CDR3 DNA reads TGTGCCAGCAGTTTAATGCTTTTGGCGGGGGAAGGCACAGATACGCAGTATTTT.

This chain connects TRBV7-9 to TRBJ1-5; D unresolved. The V gene's germline CDR1 is SEHNR and CDR2 FQNEAQ (reference sequence). The V gene lost 5 bases and the J gene lost 2 bases, with 7 bases spanning the gap. The CDR3 runs 13 residues. The CDR3 loop is CASSTSGNQPQHF. The CDR3, as DNA: TGTGCCAGCAGCACGAGCGGCAATCAGCCCCAGCATTTT.

The rearrangement links TRBV9 to TRBJ1-2; 8 nucleotides agree with TRBD1. Germline V gene data show CDR1 as SGDLS and CDR2 as YYNGEE. There are 14 residues in the CDR3. V shed 3 bases, J shed 3 bases, and the junction held 4 bases outside the gene matches. The CDR3 protein is CASSATGVDYGYTF. CDR3 bases: TGTGCCAGCAGCGCGACAGGGGTGGACTATGGCTACACCTTC. Full variable domain (remainder filled in from reference TRBV9 and TRBJ1-2): DSGVTQTPKHLITATGQRVTLRCSPRSGDLSVYWYQQSLDQGLQFLIQYYNGEERAKGNILERFSAQQFPDLHSELNLSSLELGDSALYFCASSATGVDYGYTFGSGTRLTVV.

V gene TRBV5-1 combines with J gene TRBJ1-1; TRBD1 agrees at 9 bases. The CDR3 covers 14 residues. Losses at the gene ends were 4 bases for V and 3 bases for J; bases not matched to a gene: 4. Per the germline V gene, CDR1 is SGHRS and CDR2 is YFSETQ. CDR3 protein: CASSVTGGDTEAFF. CDR3 nucleotide sequence: TGCGCCAGCAGCGTGACAGGGGGAGACACTGAAGCTTTCTTT.

V usage is TRBV11-2 and J usage is TRBJ1-1; possible D gene TRBD1, 5 bases. Per the germline V gene, CDR1 is SGHAT and CDR2 is FQNNGV. V was cut by 4 bases and J by 1 base, with 7 bases left in between. The CDR3 runs 13 residues. The CDR3 coding sequence is TGTGCCAGCAGCTCGACAGAGAACACTGAAGCTTTCTTT. This sequence encodes CASSSTENTEAFF.

The chain links TRBV19 to TRBJ1-1, with D perhaps matching TRBD1 (5 bases). This CDR3 spans 12 amino acids. V lost 6 bases, J lost 10 bases, and 15 bases lay in between. In germline, CDR1 is LNHDA, CDR2 SQIVND (reference sequence). The CDR3, as DNA: TGTGCCAGTAGAGGGGTTCCGTTCTCAGCTTTCTTT. Translating gives CASRGVPFSAFF. The whole variable domain, filled in from reference TRBV19 and TRBJ1-1, reads DGGITQSPKYLFRKEGQNVTLSCEQNLNHDAMYWYRQDPGQGLRLIYYSQIVNDFQKGDIAEGYSVSREKKESFPLTVTSAQKNPTAFYLCASRGVPFSAFFGQGTRLTVV.

The CDR3 DNA is TGTGCCAGCGGTAATAGTGTCAGGGTCTACGAGCAGTACTTC. Its translation: CASGNSVRVYEQYF. The rearrangement joins TRBV7-8 to TRBJ2-7; weak D call: TRBD1 (5 bases). Trimming took 8 bases from V and 3 from J, leaving 17 bases between them. The CDR3 loop spans 14 amino acids. Per the germline V gene, CDR1 is SGHVS and CDR2 is FQNEAQ.